The 5 T cell receptor beta chains below come from one sample, sequenced in a study of neoadjuvant anti-PD-1 for oral cavity cancer. Clones were read by immunoSEQ multiplex PCR, and TCRdb kept only the in-frame ones, dropping some. The sample has fewer than 15,000 clones; 65% to 85% are singletons. Time point in this sample: after neoadjuvant nivolumab, at surgical resection. The sequencing here drew on PBMCs, taken after nivolumab (anti-PD-1) treatment. These receptors were obtained from a person aged 35-80 years with oral cavity squamous cell carcinoma.

This sequence joins TRBV7-8 and TRBJ2-1, with TRBD2 identical over 10 bases. This CDR3 contains 15 residues. The V and J ends lost 3 bases and 4 bases, in that order; junction bases with no gene match: 3. Per germline, CDR1 SGHVS and CDR2 FQNEAQ. The CDR3 is CASSFMTSGYNEQFF. The CDR3 coding sequence is TGTGCCAGCAGCTTCATGACTAGCGGGTACAATGAGCAGTTCTTC.

This clone was picked up a small number of times. This chain joins TRBV5-5 and TRBJ2-1; possibly TRBD1 or TRBD2 for D (5 bases each). Trimming took off 4 bases at V and 9 bases at J, with 14 bases between the two ends. Germline assignment: CDR1 SGHKS and CDR2 YYEKEE (reference sequence). This CDR3 has 13 residues. As DNA, the CDR3 is TGTGCCAGCAGCGCTGGGGGTCAAGTTGAGCAGTTCTTC. Its translation is CASSAGGQVEQFF. Complete variable domain (other parts from reference TRBV5-5 and TRBJ2-1): DAGVTQSPTHLIKTRGQQVTLRCSPISGHKSVSWYQQVLGQGPQFIFQYYEKEERGRGNFPDRFSARQFPNYSSELNVNALLLGDSALYLCASSAGGQVEQFFGPGTRLTVL.

This clone turned up a few times. V gene TRBV19 combines with J gene TRBJ1-5; maybe TRBD1 (5 bases). The V end lost 3 bases, the J end lost 7 bases, and 13 bases lay between the germline ends. Germline V gives CDR1 LNHDA, CDR2 SQIVND (reference sequence). This CDR3 contains 14 residues. The CDR3 DNA follows: TGTGCCAGTAGTATCTGGGGCGCGGGGCAGCCCCAGCATTTT. It is translated as CASSIWGAGQPQHF.

This chain joins TRBV6-6 and TRBJ2-2, with D possibly matching TRBD2 (5 bases). CDR1 is MNHNY, CDR2 SVGAGI, per germline (reference sequence). The CDR3 totals 14 residues. Trimming cost V 0 bases and J 7 bases, with 9 bases left between them. The CDR3 is CASSYSNGLGELFF. The CDR3, as DNA: TGTGCCAGCAGTTACTCAAATGGACTCGGGGAGCTGTTTTTT.

The chain couples TRBV7-6 to TRBJ2-5, with 8 bases aligning to TRBD2. The germline gives CDR1 SGHVS, CDR2 FNYEAQ. This CDR3 is built from 15 residues. J gave up 5 bases and V 8 bases, and 13 bases lay outside the gene matches. The CDR3 here is CASARPGGVWETQYF. The CDR3 DNA follows: TGTGCCAGCGCCCGGCCGGGAGGGGTTTGGGAGACCCAGTACTTC.